This passage covers 13 T cell receptor beta chains from one sample sequenced in a study of Ad26.COV2.S vaccination and SARS-CoV-2 variants. Indicated treatment: roughly 20 received Ad26.COV2.S at low or high dose, single or two shots; 5 received placebo; per-sample allocation not given. Sampling occurred on day 63 after the first vaccine or placebo injection. Method: immunoSEQ multiplex PCR; TCRdb's copy keeps in-frame clones and lacks some. The top ten hold 9% to 15% of the sample, which has hundreds of thousands of clones, approximately 90% seen once. The sequenced sample was peripheral blood, obtained in a trial of Ad26.COV2.S vaccine versus placebo. All receptors come from a person between 18 and 65 years old who received the Ad26.COV2.S COVID-19 vaccine or a placebo.

The chain couples TRBV11-2 to TRBJ1-2; 9 bases fit TRBD1. Germline values: CDR1 SGHAT, CDR2 FQNNGV. V gave up 5 bases and J gave up 4 bases; unmatched junction bases: 8. The CDR3 is made up of 15 amino acids. In DNA form, the CDR3 reads TGTGCCAGCAGCCGTCGCGGGACAGGGACCTATGGCTACACCTTC. It codes for CASSRRGTGTYGYTF.

The chain couples TRBV9 to TRBJ2-5; D may correspond to TRBD1 or TRBD2 (6 bases each). The CDR3 totals 13 residues. Germline V gene sequence: CDR1 SGDLS, CDR2 YYNGEE. The germline V and J ends were trimmed by 3 bases and 5 bases, with 11 bases remaining between them. The DNA of the CDR3 is TGTGCCAGCAGCGCAGGAGGGGGGGAGACCCAGTACTTC. This sequence encodes CASSAGGGETQYF.

The genes are TRBV27 and TRBJ2-3, with 11 bases lining up with TRBD2. Germline loops: CDR1 MNHEY, CDR2 SMNVEV (reference sequence). CDR3 length equals 15 residues. V shed 4 bases, J shed 4 bases, and the junction held 4 bases outside the gene matches. The CDR3 DNA reads as TGTGCCAGCAGTTATAGGGGACTAGCGGCAGATACGCAGTATTTT. Translated: CASSYRGLAADTQYF.

The J gene is TRBJ1-2, the V gene TRBV7-8, with 12 bases identical to TRBD1. The CDR3 is made up of 15 amino acids. CDR1 and CDR2 (germline): SGHVS, FQNEAQ. The J segment lost 8 bases and the V segment lost 3 bases, leaving 7 bases of the junction unmatched. In DNA form, the CDR3 reads TGTGCCAGCAGCTTTACGGGACAGGGGGCATGGGGCTACACCTTC. Its translation is CASSFTGQGAWGYTF.

The chain combines TRBV11-2 with TRBJ1-6; TRBD1 agrees at 8 bases. Germline loops: CDR1 SGHAT, CDR2 FQNNGV. The V and J ends lost 7 bases and 7 bases, in that order; junction bases with no gene match: 12. The CDR3 has 16 amino acids. The CDR3 region is CASTITTGVLNSPLHF. CDR3 DNA sequence: TGTGCCAGCACCATAACGACAGGGGTTCTAAATTCACCCCTCCACTTT.

The V gene is TRBV6-1, the J gene TRBJ2-7, with D possibly matching TRBD2 (5 bases). Germline V lookup: CDR1 MNHNS, CDR2 SASEGT. The V gene lost 0 bases and the J gene lost 2 bases, with 11 bases spanning the gap. The CDR3 length is 15 residues. The CDR3 DNA is TGTGCCAGCAGTGAAGCGGGATTTAGCGCCTACGAGCAGTACTTC. Protein product: CASSEAGFSAYEQYF.

This rearrangement joins TRBV18 to TRBJ2-1; D gene uncertain. CDR3 length equals 16 residues. From germline, CDR1 is KGHSH and CDR2 LQKENI. The V end was cut by 2 bases, the J end by 0 bases, with 11 bases between. The chain's CDR3 is CASSPANGSSYNEQFF. The CDR3 DNA reads TGTGCCAGCTCACCAGCGAACGGCAGCTCCTACAATGAGCAGTTCTTC.

The chain uses TRBV7-3 and TRBJ2-5; D is undetermined. The CDR3 has 13 amino acids. Trimming left V 3 bases short and J 7 bases short, with 12 bases between. Germline lookup yields CDR1 SGHTA and CDR2 FQGTGA. CDR3: CASSLGLAGTQYF. CDR3 sequence (DNA): TGTGCCAGCAGCTTGGGGTTAGCCGGGACCCAGTACTTC.

The chain employs TRBV2 and TRBJ1-1; TRBD1 matches 10 bases. Unmatched junction bases numbered 5, after V lost 4 bases and J lost 6 bases. Germline V lookup: CDR1 SNHLY, CDR2 FYNNEI. This CDR3 is 14 amino acids long. CDR3 protein: CASSGGTGESEAFF. As DNA, the CDR3 is TGTGCCAGCAGTGGCGGGACAGGGGAATCTGAAGCTTTCTTT.

The chain employs TRBV6-2 or TRBV6-3 and TRBJ2-1; no clear D gene. V was cut by 3 bases and J by 10 bases, with 7 bases left in between. The CDR3 extends over 11 amino acids. Germline V lookup: CDR1 MNHEY, CDR2 SVGEGT. Here the CDR3 DNA reads TGTGCCAGCAGTTATAGTAGCGAGCAGTTCTTC. Protein sequence: CASSYSSEQFF.

Regarding this clone: A junction end diverges from the germline sequence, so it may reflect a read error. DNA for the CDR3: TGTGCCAGCAGCCTAGGACCCCTGGGCAATGAGCAGTTCTTC. Protein: CASSLGPLGNEQFF. The chain employs TRBV13 and TRBJ2-1; D ambiguous. Germline V CDR1 and CDR2: PRHDT, FYEKMQ (reference sequence). The CDR3 covers 14 residues.

The V gene is TRBV24-1, the J gene TRBJ2-1; no clear D gene. Trimming stripped 4 bases from V and 5 bases from J, with 5 bases between. The CDR3 length is 12 residues. CDR1 and CDR2 (germline): KGHDR, SFDVKD. CDR3 region: CATSDPNNEQFF. The CDR3 DNA is TGTGCCACCAGTGACCCCAACAATGAGCAGTTCTTC.

J is TRBJ2-1 and V is TRBV5-4; 10 bases are a match to TRBD2. V shed 1 base and J 11 bases; nucleotides not matched to a gene: 6. The CDR3 is 14 amino acids. The V gene's germline CDR1 is SGHNT and CDR2 YYREEE (reference sequence). CDR3 sequence reads: CASSLSLAGAQQFF. CDR3 nucleotide sequence: TGTGCCAGCAGCTTGAGCCTAGCGGGAGCCCAGCAGTTCTTC.